This T cell receptor beta chain was sequenced in a study of identical twins. MiXCR, applied by TCRdb to the 5' RACE reads, yields one record per CDR3 protein. This table has some 500,000 distinct CDR3 sequences, 9.5% to 10% appearing once. This clonotype has a count of ten or more. This CDR3 has 16 amino acids. V lost 3 bases to trimming and J lost 2 bases; unmatched junction nucleotides: 5. These data are also associated with another study on yellow fever vaccine responses in identical twins.

This clonotype was sampled from a woman between 18 and 29 years old in good health. This sequence joins TRBV12-3 or TRBV12-4 and TRBJ2-7; 12 bases are shared with TRBD2. The specimen was PBMCs. The CDR3 is CASSFGTSGQAYEQYF. The CDR3 DNA reads TGTGCCAGCAGTTTTGGGACTAGCGGGCAAGCCTACGAGCAGTACTTC.